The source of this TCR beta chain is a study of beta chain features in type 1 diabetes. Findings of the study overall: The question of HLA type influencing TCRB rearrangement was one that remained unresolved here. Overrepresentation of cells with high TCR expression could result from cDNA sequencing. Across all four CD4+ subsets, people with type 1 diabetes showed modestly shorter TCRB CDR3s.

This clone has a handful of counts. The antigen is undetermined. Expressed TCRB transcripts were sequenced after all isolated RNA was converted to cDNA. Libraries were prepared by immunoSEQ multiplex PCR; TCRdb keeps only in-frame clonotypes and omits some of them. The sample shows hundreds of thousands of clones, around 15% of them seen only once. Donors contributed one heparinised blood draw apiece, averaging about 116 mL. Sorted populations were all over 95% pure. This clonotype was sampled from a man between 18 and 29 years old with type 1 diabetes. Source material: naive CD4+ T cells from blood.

The CDR3 DNA reads TGTGCCTGGAGTGTACGGGCAGCCCCTGGCGGCTACACCTTC. Translation: CAWSVRAAPGGYTF. This sequence joins TRBV30 and TRBJ1-2; D ambiguous. This CDR3 is 14 amino acids long. Per the germline V gene, CDR1 is GTSNPN and CDR2 is SVGIG (reference sequence). V lost 0 bases to trimming and J lost 8 bases, with 16 bases between them.